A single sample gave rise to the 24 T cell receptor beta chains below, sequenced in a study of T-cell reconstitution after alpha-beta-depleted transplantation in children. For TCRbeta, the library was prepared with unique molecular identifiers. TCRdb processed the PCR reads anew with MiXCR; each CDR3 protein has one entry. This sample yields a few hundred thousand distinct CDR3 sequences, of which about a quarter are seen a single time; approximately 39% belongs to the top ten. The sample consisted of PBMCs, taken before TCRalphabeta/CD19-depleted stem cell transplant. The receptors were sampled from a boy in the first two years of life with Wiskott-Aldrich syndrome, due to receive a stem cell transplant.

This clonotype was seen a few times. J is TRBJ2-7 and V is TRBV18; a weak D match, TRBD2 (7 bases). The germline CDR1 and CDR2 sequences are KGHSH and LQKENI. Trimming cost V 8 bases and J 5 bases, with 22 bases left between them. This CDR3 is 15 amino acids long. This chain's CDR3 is CASTGGLNPTDEQYF. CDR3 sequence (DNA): TGTGCCAGCACCGGGGGGCTCAACCCGACCGACGAGCAGTACTTC.

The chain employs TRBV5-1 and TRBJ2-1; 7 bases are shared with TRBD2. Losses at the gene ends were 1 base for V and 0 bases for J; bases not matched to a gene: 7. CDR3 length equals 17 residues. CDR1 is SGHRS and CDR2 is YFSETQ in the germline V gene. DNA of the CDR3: TGCGCCAGCAGCTTGCGTCTAGCGGCGAGCTCCTACAATGAGCAGTTCTTC. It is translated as CASSLRLAASSYNEQFF.

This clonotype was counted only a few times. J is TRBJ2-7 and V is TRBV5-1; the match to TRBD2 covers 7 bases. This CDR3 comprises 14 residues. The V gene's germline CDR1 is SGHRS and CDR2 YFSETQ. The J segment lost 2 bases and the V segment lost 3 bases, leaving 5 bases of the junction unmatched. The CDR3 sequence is CASSSRTRAYEQYF. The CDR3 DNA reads TGCGCCAGCAGCTCAAGGACTAGGGCCTACGAGCAGTACTTC. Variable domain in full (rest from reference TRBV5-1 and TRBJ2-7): KAGVTQTPRYLIKTRGQQVTLSCSPISGHRSVSWYQQTPGQGLQFLFEYFSETQRNKGNFPGRFSGRQFSNSRSEMNVSTLELGDSALYLCASSSRTRAYEQYFGPGTRLTVT.

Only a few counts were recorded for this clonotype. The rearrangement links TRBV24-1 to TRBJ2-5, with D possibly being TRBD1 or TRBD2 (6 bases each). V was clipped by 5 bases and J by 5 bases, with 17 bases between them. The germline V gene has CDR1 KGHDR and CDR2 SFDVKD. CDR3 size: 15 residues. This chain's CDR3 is CATSGPGAIRETQYF. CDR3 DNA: TGTGCCACCAGTGGTCCGGGGGCTATCCGTGAGACCCAGTACTTC.

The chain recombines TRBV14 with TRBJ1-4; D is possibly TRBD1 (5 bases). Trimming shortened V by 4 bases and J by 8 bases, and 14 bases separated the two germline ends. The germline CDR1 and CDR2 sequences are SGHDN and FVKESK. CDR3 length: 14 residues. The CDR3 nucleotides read TGTGCCAGCAGCCGCGGGGGGACCTTGGAAAAACTGTTTTTT. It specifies CASSRGGTLEKLFF.

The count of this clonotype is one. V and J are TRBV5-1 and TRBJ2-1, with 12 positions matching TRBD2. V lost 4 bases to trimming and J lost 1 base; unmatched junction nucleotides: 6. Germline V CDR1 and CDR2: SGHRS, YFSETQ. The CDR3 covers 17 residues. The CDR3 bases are TGCGCCAGCAGCCCCACGGGACTAGCGGGTTCCTACAATGAGCAGTTCTTC. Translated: CASSPTGLAGSYNEQFF.

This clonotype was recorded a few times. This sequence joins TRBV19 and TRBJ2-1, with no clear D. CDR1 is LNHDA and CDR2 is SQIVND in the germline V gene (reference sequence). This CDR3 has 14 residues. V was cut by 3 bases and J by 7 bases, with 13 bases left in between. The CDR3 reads CASSISWTPNEQFF. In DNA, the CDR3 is TGTGCCAGTAGTATTAGCTGGACCCCGAATGAGCAGTTCTTC. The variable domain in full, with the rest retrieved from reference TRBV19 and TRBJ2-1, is DGGITQSPKYLFRKEGQNVTLSCEQNLNHDAMYWYRQDPGQGLRLIYYSQIVNDFQKGDIAEGYSVSREKKESFPLTVTSAQKNPTAFYLCASSISWTPNEQFFGPGTRLTVL.

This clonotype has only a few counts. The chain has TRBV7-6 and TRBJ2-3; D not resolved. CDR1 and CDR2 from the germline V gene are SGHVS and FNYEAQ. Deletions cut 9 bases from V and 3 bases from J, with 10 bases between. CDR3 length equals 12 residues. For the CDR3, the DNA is TGTGCCAGTAACCACGGGACAGATACGCAGTATTTT. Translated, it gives CASNHGTDTQYF.

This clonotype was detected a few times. The CDR3 here is CASSLRTDTYEQYF. The CDR3 DNA follows: TGCGCCAGCAGCTTACGGACCGATACCTACGAGCAGTACTTC. This rearrangement joins TRBV5-1 to TRBJ2-7; the D is unclear. Germline CDR1 SGHRS, CDR2 YFSETQ. V gave up 2 bases and J gave up 2 bases, with 11 bases separating them. The CDR3 totals 14 residues.

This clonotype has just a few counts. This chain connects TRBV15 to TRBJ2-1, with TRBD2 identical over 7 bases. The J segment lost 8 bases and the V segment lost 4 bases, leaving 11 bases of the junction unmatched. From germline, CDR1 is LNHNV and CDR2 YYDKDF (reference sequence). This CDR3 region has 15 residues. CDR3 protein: CATSTRTSSGDEQFF. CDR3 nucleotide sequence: TGTGCCACCAGCACCCGGACTAGTTCCGGAGATGAGCAGTTCTTC. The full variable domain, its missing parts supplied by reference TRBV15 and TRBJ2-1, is DAMVIQNPRYQVTQFGKPVTLSCSQTLNHNVMYWYQQKSSQAPKLLFHYYDKDFNNEADTPDNFQSRRPNTSFCFLDIRSPGLGDTAMYLCATSTRTSSGDEQFFGPGTRLTVL.

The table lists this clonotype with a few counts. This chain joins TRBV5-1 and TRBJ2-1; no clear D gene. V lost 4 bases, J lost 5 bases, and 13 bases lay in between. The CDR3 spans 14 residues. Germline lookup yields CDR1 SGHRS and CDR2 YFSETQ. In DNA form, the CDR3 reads TGCGCCAGCAGCCCCCTGGGGATTCACAATGAGCAGTTCTTC. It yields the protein CASSPLGIHNEQFF.

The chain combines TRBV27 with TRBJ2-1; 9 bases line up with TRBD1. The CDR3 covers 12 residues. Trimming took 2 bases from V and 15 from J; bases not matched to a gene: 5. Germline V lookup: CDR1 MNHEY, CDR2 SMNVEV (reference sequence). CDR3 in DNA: TGTGCCAGCAGTTTACGCGGACAGGGGCTGTTCTTC. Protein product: CASSLRGQGLFF.

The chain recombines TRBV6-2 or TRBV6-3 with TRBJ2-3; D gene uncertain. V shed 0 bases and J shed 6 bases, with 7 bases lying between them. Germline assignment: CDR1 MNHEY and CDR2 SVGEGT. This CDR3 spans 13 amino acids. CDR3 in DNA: TGTGCCAGCAGTTACTCGAGAGCGGATACGCAGTATTTT. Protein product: CASSYSRADTQYF.

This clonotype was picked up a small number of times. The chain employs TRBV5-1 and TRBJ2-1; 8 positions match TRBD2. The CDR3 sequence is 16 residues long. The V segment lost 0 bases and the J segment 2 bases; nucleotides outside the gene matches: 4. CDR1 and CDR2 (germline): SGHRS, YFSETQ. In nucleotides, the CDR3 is TGCGCCAGCAGCTTGGTTCCGGGAGGGCCCTACAATGAGCAGTTCTTC. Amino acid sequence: CASSLVPGGPYNEQFF.

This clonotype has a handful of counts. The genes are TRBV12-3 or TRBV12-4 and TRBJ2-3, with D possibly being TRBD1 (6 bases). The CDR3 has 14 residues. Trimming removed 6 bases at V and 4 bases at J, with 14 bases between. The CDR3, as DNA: TGTGCCAGCAGAAAAACAGGGCTTGCAGATACGCAGTATTTT. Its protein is CASRKTGLADTQYF.

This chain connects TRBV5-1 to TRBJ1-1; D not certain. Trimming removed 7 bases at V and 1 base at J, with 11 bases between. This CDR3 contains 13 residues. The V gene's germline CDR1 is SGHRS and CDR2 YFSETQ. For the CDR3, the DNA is TGCGCCAGCCGGGGTGGGGAGAACACTGAAGCTTTCTTT. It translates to CASRGGENTEAFF. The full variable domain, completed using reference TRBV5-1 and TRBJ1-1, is KAGVTQTPRYLIKTRGQQVTLSCSPISGHRSVSWYQQTPGQGLQFLFEYFSETQRNKGNFPGRFSGRQFSNSRSEMNVSTLELGDSALYLCASRGGENTEAFFGQGTRLTVV.

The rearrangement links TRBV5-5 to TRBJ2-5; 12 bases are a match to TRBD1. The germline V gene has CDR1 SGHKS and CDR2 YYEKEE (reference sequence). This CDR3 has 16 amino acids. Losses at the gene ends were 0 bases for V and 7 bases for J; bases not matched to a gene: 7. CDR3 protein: CASSLAGTGGGGTQYF. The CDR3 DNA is TGTGCCAGCAGCTTGGCTGGGACAGGGGGCGGCGGGACCCAGTACTTC.

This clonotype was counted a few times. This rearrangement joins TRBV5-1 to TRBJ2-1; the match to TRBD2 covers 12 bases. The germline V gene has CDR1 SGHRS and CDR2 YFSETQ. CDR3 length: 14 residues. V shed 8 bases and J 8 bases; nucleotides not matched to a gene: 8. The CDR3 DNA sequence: TGCGCCAGTAGACGACTAGCGGGAGTATATGAGCAGTTCTTC. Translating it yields CASRRLAGVYEQFF.

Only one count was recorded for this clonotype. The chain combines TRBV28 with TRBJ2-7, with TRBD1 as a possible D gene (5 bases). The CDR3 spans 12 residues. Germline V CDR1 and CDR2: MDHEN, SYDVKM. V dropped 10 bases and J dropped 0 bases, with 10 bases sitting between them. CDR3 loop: CATWTPSYEQYF. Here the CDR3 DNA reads TGTGCCACATGGACACCCTCCTACGAGCAGTACTTC. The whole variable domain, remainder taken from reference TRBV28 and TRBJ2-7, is DVKVTQSSRYLVKRTGEKVFLECVQDMDHENMFWYRQDPGLGLRLIYFSYDVKMKEKGDIPEGYSVSREKKERFSLILESASTNQTSMYLCATWTPSYEQYFGPGTRLTVT.

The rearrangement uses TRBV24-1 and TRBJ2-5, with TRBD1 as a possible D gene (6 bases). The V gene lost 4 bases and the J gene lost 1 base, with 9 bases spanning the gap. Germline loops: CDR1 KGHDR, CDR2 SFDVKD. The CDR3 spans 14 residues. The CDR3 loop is CATSDPDSQETQYF. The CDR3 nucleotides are TGTGCCACCAGTGACCCGGACAGCCAAGAGACCCAGTACTTC.

CDR3 sequence: CASSQGTRSSDTQYF. CDR3 sequence (DNA): TGTGCCAGCAGCCAAGGGACTAGGTCTTCAGATACGCAGTATTTT. J is TRBJ2-3 and V is TRBV14, with 7 bases identical to TRBD2. The germline CDR1 and CDR2 sequences are SGHDN and FVKESK. The CDR3 sequence is 15 residues long. V shed 1 base and J 4 bases; nucleotides not matched to a gene: 5.

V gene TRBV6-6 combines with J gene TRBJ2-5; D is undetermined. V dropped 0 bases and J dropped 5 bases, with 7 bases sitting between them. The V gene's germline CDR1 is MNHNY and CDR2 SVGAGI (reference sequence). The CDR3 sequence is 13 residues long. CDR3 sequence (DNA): TGTGCCAGCAGTTACTCGAATATGGAGACCCAGTACTTC. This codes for CASSYSNMETQYF.

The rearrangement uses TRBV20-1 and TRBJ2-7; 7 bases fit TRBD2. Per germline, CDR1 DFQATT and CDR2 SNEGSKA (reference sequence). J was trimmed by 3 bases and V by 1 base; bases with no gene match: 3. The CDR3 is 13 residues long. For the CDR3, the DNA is TGCAGTGCTAGAGGCTCTAGCGGCTACGAGCAGTACTTC. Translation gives CSARGSSGYEQYF.

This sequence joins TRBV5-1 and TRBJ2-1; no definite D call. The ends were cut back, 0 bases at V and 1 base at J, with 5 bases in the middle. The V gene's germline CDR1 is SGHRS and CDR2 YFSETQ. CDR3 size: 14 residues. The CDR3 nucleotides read TGCGCCAGCAGCTTGGCCACTTCCTACAATGAGCAGTTCTTC. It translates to CASSLATSYNEQFF.